This T cell receptor (beta chain) was obtained from a study of response to subunit inactivated influenza vaccine. General study findings and limits: Authors suggested few new T cells are recruited by each seasonal influenza vaccination.

In TCRdb, the RT-PCR reads were re-called with MiXCR into one record per CDR3 protein. The sample lists 650,000 to 800,000 distinct CDR3 sequences, approximately 14% occurring once. The germline V gene has CDR1 SGHTA and CDR2 FQGNSA. The CDR3 has 15 amino acids. The germline V and J ends were trimmed by 2 bases and 5 bases, with 14 bases remaining between them. Points on this clonotype: Its antigen is not known.

Source: PBMCs from blood, taken around 14 days before vaccination. This receptor was taken from a man aged 45-65 years who received an inactivated influenza vaccine. The chain employs TRBV7-2 and TRBJ2-3, with D tentatively TRBD1 (6 bases). The CDR3 protein is CASSLYQGQGDTQYF. The CDR3 nucleotides read TGTGCCAGCAGCTTATACCAGGGGCAGGGAGATACGCAGTATTTT.